In its sample, the clone carrying this TCR beta chain was seen once. CDR1 SGHTA and CDR2 FQGNSA come from the germline V gene. With V trimmed by 5 bases and J by 4 bases, 10 bases remained unmatched. The CDR3 runs to 16 residues. These data belong to a study of cytotoxic CD8 clonotypes in ibrutinib-treated CLL. The sequencing depth, 1 in 200,000 to 1 in 1 million T cells, was the target. Data came from immunoSEQ multiplex PCR; TCRdb stores just in-frame clones and leaves some out. In the table there are 130,000 to 150,000 clones, 80% to 95% of which are singletons. The chain carries TRBV7-2 and TRBJ2-1; 8 positions match TRBD2. The sequencing used PBMCs, collected after 12 months of ibrutinib treatment. The receptor was derived from a human donor with chronic lymphocytic leukemia. CDR3 loop: CASSPFPTSGYNEQFF. The CDR3 DNA reads as TGTGCCAGCAGCCCGTTCCCAACTAGCGGTTACAATGAGCAGTTCTTC.